A single sample gave rise to the 29 T cell receptor beta chains below, sequenced in a study of shared clonotypes between healthy human individuals. Sequenced by immunoSEQ multiplex PCR; TCRdb stores in-frame clones only, minus some. This sample carries more than 500,000 clones, approximately 95% of them seen once, and the ten largest clones take approximately 0.11%. CD45RO-negative CD8 cells positively selected for CCR7 made up the naive population, which excluded terminally differentiated effector memory CD45RA+ cells. Source material: naive CD8+ T cells sorted from blood. The receptors derive from a woman younger than 45 in good health.

The rearrangement links TRBV9 to TRBJ2-7, with TRBD2 identical over 13 bases. The CDR3 totals 19 residues. Germline V gives CDR1 SGDLS, CDR2 YYNGEE. The ends lost 4 bases at V and 0 bases at J; junction bases unmatched: 13. The CDR3: CASSLTYGTSGDSSYEQYF. The CDR3 DNA reads TGTGCCAGCAGCTTGACCTACGGGACTAGCGGGGATAGCTCCTACGAGCAGTACTTC.

This chain joins TRBV7-6 and TRBJ2-5; either TRBD1 or TRBD2 may fit D (5 bases each). Germline V CDR1 and CDR2: SGHVS, FNYEAQ. The CDR3 covers 20 residues. V lost 0 bases and J 1 base, leaving 24 bases between the germline ends. The CDR3 coding sequence is TGTGCCAGCAGCTTAGCCCAAGGGCCAATTGGGGGAGTGCCCCAAGAGACCCAGTACTTC. Translation gives CASSLAQGPIGGVPQETQYF.

The chain is built from TRBV19 and TRBJ2-7, with 9 bases matching TRBD1. Losses at the gene ends were 5 bases for V and 7 bases for J; bases not matched to a gene: 9. The CDR3 is made up of 14 amino acids. Per the germline V gene, CDR1 is LNHDA and CDR2 is SQIVND (reference sequence). The CDR3 DNA sequence: TGTGCCAGTAGTGTAGGACAGGGGATGGGGGAGCAGTACTTC. It encodes CASSVGQGMGEQYF.

This rearrangement joins TRBV5-1 to TRBJ1-2; TRBD1 aligns across 11 bases. Unmatched junction bases numbered 7, after V lost 4 bases and J lost 5 bases. CDR1 and CDR2 (germline): SGHRS, YFSETQ. This CDR3 is 15 amino acids long. For the CDR3, the DNA is TGCGCCAGCAGCCCGGACAGGGGGCCTGTTTATGGCTACACCTTC. It specifies CASSPDRGPVYGYTF.

V usage is TRBV29-1 and J usage is TRBJ2-7; a possible D gene is TRBD2 (5 bases). The CDR3 contains 12 residues. Germline CDR1 SQVTM, CDR2 ANQGSEA. The V gene lost 2 bases and the J gene lost 7 bases, with 12 bases spanning the gap. CDR3 loop: CSVESGVGEQYF. The CDR3, as DNA: TGCAGCGTTGAATCCGGGGTCGGGGAGCAGTACTTC.

The chain carries TRBV27 and TRBJ2-7, with TRBD2 matching 11 bases. The V gene end was trimmed by 5 bases and the J gene end by 3 bases; junction bases not matched to a gene: 9. The CDR3 length is 16 residues. Germline lookup yields CDR1 MNHEY and CDR2 SMNVEV (reference sequence). The CDR3 region has the DNA TGTGCCAGCAGTGGAGGGACTAGCGGAACTTTCTACGAGCAGTACTTC. This gives the protein CASSGGTSGTFYEQYF.

V usage is TRBV19 and J usage is TRBJ1-5; TRBD1 agrees at 8 bases. The CDR3 is 15 residues long. The V gene end was trimmed by 5 bases and the J gene end by 3 bases; junction bases not matched to a gene: 6. Per the germline V gene, CDR1 is LNHDA and CDR2 is SQIVND (reference sequence). CDR3 sequence (DNA): TGTGCCAGTAGTTTGCTGACAGGGGCCAATCAGCCCCAGCATTTT. Its translation: CASSLLTGANQPQHF.

This chain uses TRBV7-3 with TRBJ2-3, with TRBD2 identical over 7 bases. The germline CDR1 and CDR2 sequences are SGHTA and FQGTGA. J gave up 2 bases and V 2 bases, and 7 bases lay outside the gene matches. CDR3 length equals 16 residues. For the CDR3, the DNA is TGTGCCAGCAGCTTACGGGGCGGGAGCGCCACAGATACGCAGTATTTT. This codes for CASSLRGGSATDTQYF. Using reference TRBV7-3 and TRBJ2-3 for the parts outside the CDR3, the full variable domain is GAGVSQTPSNKVTEKGKYVELRCDPISGHTALYWYRQSLGQGPEFLIYFQGTGAADDSGLPNDRFFAVRPEGSVSTLKIQRTERGDSAVYLCASSLRGGSATDTQYFGPGTRLTVL.

CDR3 in DNA: TGCGCCAGCAGCCTGGGACAGCGCGACTCTGGAAACACCATATATTTT. It encodes CASSLGQRDSGNTIYF. This chain links TRBV5-1 with TRBJ1-3, with TRBD1 matching over 7 bases. This CDR3 is 16 amino acids long. Trimming removed 4 bases from V and 0 bases from J; junction bases left unmatched: 7. CDR1 SGHRS and CDR2 YFSETQ come from the germline V gene.

Here the CDR3 DNA reads TGTGCCAGCAGCGGAAGCTGGGAGCAAGAGACCCAGTACTTC. Translating it yields CASSGSWEQETQYF. The rearrangement uses TRBV2 and TRBJ2-5; possibly TRBD2 for D (5 bases). This CDR3 comprises 14 residues. CDR1 and CDR2 from the germline V gene are SNHLY and FYNNEI. Trimming left V 6 bases short and J 2 bases short, with 13 bases between. The variable domain in full, completed from reference TRBV2 and TRBJ2-5, reads EPEVTQTPSHQVTQMGQEVILRCVPISNHLYFYWYRQILGQKVEFLVSFYNNEISEKSEIFDDQFSVERPDGSNFTLKIRSTKLEDSAMYFCASSGSWEQETQYFGPGTRLLVL.

Turning to this clone: The sample has other DNA sequences that encode this CDR3 too. The rearrangement uses TRBV28 and TRBJ2-7; TRBD2 agrees at 9 bases. J was trimmed by 4 bases and V by 3 bases; bases with no gene match: 1. The germline gives CDR1 MDHEN, CDR2 SYDVKM. The CDR3 loop spans 13 amino acids. The CDR3: CASSFLAGYEQYF. CDR3 nucleotide sequence: TGTGCCAGCAGTTTTCTAGCGGGGTACGAGCAGTACTTC.

The genes are TRBV5-1 and TRBJ2-2; no reliable D call. From germline, CDR1 is SGHRS and CDR2 YFSETQ. Trimming took off 4 bases at V and 5 bases at J, with 6 bases between the two ends. This CDR3 region has 12 residues. The CDR3 is CASSPTTGELFF. CDR3 nucleotides: TGCGCCAGCAGCCCCACTACCGGGGAGCTGTTTTTT.

This chain connects TRBV28 to TRBJ2-7, with a weak D call TRBD2 (5 bases). Trimming removed 6 bases at V and 7 bases at J, with 19 bases between. Germline V gene sequence: CDR1 MDHEN, CDR2 SYDVKM. The CDR3 is 14 amino acids. The CDR3 here is CASRTNSDSWEQYF. DNA of the CDR3: TGTGCCAGCAGAACTAACTCGGACTCCTGGGAGCAGTACTTC.

This chain links TRBV7-9 with TRBJ1-5; 7 bases fit TRBD1. Germline V lookup: CDR1 SEHNR, CDR2 FQNEAQ (reference sequence). V was clipped by 7 bases and J by 5 bases; unmatched bases: 11. This CDR3 is built from 15 residues. CDR3 sequence: CASISEGGQDQPQHF. The CDR3 coding sequence is TGTGCCAGCATCTCAGAGGGAGGACAGGATCAGCCCCAGCATTTT. Full variable domain (missing parts from reference TRBV7-9 and TRBJ1-5): DTGVSQNPRHKITKRGQNVTFRCDPISEHNRLYWYRQTLGQGPEFLTYFQNEAQLEKSRLLSDRFSAERPKGSFSTLEIQRTEQGDSAMYLCASISEGGQDQPQHFGDGTRLSIL.

The gene calls are TRBV28 and TRBJ2-2, with TRBD2 matching 12 bases. Trimming cost V 4 bases and J 1 base; bases outside gene matches: 7. CDR3 length: 18 residues. Germline CDR1 MDHEN, CDR2 SYDVKM. The CDR3, as DNA: TGTGCCAGCAGTTCACCGACTAGCGGGAGCTTGAACACCGGGGAGCTGTTTTTT. Amino acid sequence: CASSSPTSGSLNTGELFF.

The rearrangement joins TRBV20-1 to TRBJ1-6; D remains ambiguous. Germline CDR1 and CDR2: DFQATT and SNEGSKA (reference sequence). The CDR3 consists of 10 residues. Trimming removed 7 bases from V and 10 bases from J, with 8 bases in between. CDR3 bases: TGCAGTGAGCGAGAGTCACCCCTCCACTTT. The encoded protein is CSERESPLHF.

As to this clone: The sample contains more than one DNA sequence encoding this CDR3. The chain uses TRBV19 and TRBJ1-5; D is uncertain. This CDR3 region has 13 residues. Between the trimmed V and J ends, which lost 3 bases and 1 base, there was a span of 4 bases. Germline assignment: CDR1 LNHDA and CDR2 SQIVND (reference sequence). CDR3 in DNA: TGTGCCAGTAGTATGGGGAGCAATCAGCCCCAGCATTTT. It yields the protein CASSMGSNQPQHF.

V is TRBV6-1 and J is TRBJ2-7; the D is unclear. Germline assignment: CDR1 MNHNS and CDR2 SASEGT. The length of the CDR3 is 15 residues. V shed 0 bases and J shed 4 bases, with 13 bases lying between them. The CDR3 spells CASSEARHVIYEQYF. The CDR3 nucleotides read TGTGCCAGCAGTGAAGCTAGGCACGTGATTTACGAGCAGTACTTC.

In its sample, this clone was seen a few times. V usage is TRBV19 and J usage is TRBJ2-7; D tentatively reads TRBD1 or TRBD2 (5 bases each). V was trimmed by 10 bases and J by 3 bases, leaving 16 bases between them. This CDR3 has 13 residues. In germline, CDR1 is LNHDA, CDR2 SQIVND (reference sequence). The CDR3 sequence is CATSFGTGYEQYF. Written as DNA, the CDR3 is TGTGCCACCTCATTCGGGACGGGCTACGAGCAGTACTTC.

This rearrangement joins TRBV27 to TRBJ1-1; maybe TRBD1 (6 bases). The CDR3 loop spans 12 amino acids. Per germline, CDR1 MNHEY and CDR2 SMNVEV (reference sequence). With 6 bases removed from V and 8 bases from J, the gap between germline ends came to 13 bases. This chain's CDR3 is CASRTGGWEAFF. The CDR3 DNA follows: TGTGCCAGCAGGACAGGTGGCTGGGAAGCTTTCTTT.

This rearrangement joins TRBV27 to TRBJ2-3, with D unclear. V shed 5 bases and J shed 4 bases, with 4 bases lying between them. This CDR3 has 11 amino acids. Germline V gives CDR1 MNHEY, CDR2 SMNVEV (reference sequence). The CDR3 reads CASSNSDTQYF. The CDR3 nucleotides are TGTGCCAGCAGTAACTCAGATACGCAGTATTTT.

Notes on this clone: Other DNA sequences in the same sample also yield this CDR3. DNA for the CDR3: TGTGCCAGCAGCTTGACAGTAAACACTGAAGCTTTCTTT. It yields the protein CASSLTVNTEAFF. The chain joins TRBV11-2 to TRBJ1-1; tentative D call: TRBD1 (5 bases). The CDR3 totals 13 residues. Germline loops: CDR1 SGHAT, CDR2 FQNNGV. Trimming removed 3 bases at V and 2 bases at J, with 7 bases between.

The gene calls are TRBV2 and TRBJ1-5, with 7 nucleotides matching TRBD1. With 8 bases clipped from V and 1 base from J, the junction kept 8 bases outside the gene matches. The CDR3 runs 15 residues. Germline values: CDR1 SNHLY, CDR2 FYNNEI. CDR3 DNA sequence: TGTGCCAGCCCGCTGAGACAGGGCAGCAATCAGCCCCAGCATTTT. It is translated as CASPLRQGSNQPQHF.

This clone was seen just once. V is TRBV2 and J is TRBJ2-7, with D unclear. V lost 3 bases, J lost 0 bases, and 15 bases lay in between. The CDR3 length is 16 residues. Germline assignment: CDR1 SNHLY and CDR2 FYNNEI. DNA for the CDR3: TGTGCCAGCAGTGATTATGTAACGTACTACTCCTACGAGCAGTACTTC. This codes for CASSDYVTYYSYEQYF.

This clone was observed once. The CDR3 nucleotides are TGTGCCAGCGGACTAGCGGGAGGGGGGACAGATACGCAGTATTTT. The encoded protein is CASGLAGGGTDTQYF. This chain links TRBV7-8 with TRBJ2-3, with 15 bases lining up with TRBD2. The CDR3 covers 15 residues. The V gene's germline CDR1 is SGHVS and CDR2 FQNEAQ. The junction had 3 bases not matched to a gene; V was cut back by 8 bases and J by 3 bases.

Remarks on this clone: The sample contains more than one DNA sequence encoding this CDR3. This rearrangement joins TRBV27 to TRBJ1-5; no clear D. Trimming took off 5 bases at V and 0 bases at J, with 8 bases between the two ends. This CDR3 is built from 14 residues. Germline lookup yields CDR1 MNHEY and CDR2 SMNVEV (reference sequence). The DNA for the CDR3 is TGTGCCAGCAGTCCGGGGTATAGCAATCAGCCCCAGCATTTT. It specifies CASSPGYSNQPQHF.

This chain joins TRBV6-5 and TRBJ2-7, with 8 bases that match TRBD2. Germline CDR1 reads MNHEY; CDR2 reads SVGAGI. V lost 0 bases to trimming and J lost 2 bases; unmatched junction nucleotides: 0. The CDR3 is made up of 14 amino acids. In nucleotides, the CDR3 is TGTGCCAGCAGTTACTCGACTAGCGCCTACGAGCAGTACTTC. It encodes CASSYSTSAYEQYF.

This chain links TRBV4-1 with TRBJ2-7; D not certain. The germline V gene encodes CDR1 MGHRA and CDR2 YSYEKL. The CDR3 runs to 14 residues. Deletions cut 1 base from V and 1 base from J, with 8 bases between. CDR3 protein: CASSQAQVSYEQYF. DNA of the CDR3: TGCGCCAGCAGCCAAGCCCAAGTTTCCTACGAGCAGTACTTC.

V gene TRBV7-2 combines with J gene TRBJ1-3; the D is unclear. Trimming cost V 5 bases and J 0 bases, with 11 bases left between them. The CDR3 is 15 residues long. Germline CDR1 reads SGHTA; CDR2 reads FQGNSA. The CDR3 DNA reads TGTGCCAGCAGCCTGGACGGATACTCTGGAAACACCATATATTTT. Encoded protein: CASSLDGYSGNTIYF.